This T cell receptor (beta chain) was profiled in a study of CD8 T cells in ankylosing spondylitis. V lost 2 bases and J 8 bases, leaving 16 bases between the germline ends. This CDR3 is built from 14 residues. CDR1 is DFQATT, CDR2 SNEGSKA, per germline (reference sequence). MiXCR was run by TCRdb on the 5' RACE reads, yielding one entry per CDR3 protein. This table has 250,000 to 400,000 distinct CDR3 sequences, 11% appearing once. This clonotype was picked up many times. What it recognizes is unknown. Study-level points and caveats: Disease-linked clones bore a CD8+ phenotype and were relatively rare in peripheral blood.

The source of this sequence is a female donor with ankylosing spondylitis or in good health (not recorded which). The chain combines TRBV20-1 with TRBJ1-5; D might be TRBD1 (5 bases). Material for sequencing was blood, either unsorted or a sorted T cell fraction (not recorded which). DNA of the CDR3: TGCAGTGCTAGACCAACGCCAATGGGGGAGCCCCAGCATTTT. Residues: CSARPTPMGEPQHF.